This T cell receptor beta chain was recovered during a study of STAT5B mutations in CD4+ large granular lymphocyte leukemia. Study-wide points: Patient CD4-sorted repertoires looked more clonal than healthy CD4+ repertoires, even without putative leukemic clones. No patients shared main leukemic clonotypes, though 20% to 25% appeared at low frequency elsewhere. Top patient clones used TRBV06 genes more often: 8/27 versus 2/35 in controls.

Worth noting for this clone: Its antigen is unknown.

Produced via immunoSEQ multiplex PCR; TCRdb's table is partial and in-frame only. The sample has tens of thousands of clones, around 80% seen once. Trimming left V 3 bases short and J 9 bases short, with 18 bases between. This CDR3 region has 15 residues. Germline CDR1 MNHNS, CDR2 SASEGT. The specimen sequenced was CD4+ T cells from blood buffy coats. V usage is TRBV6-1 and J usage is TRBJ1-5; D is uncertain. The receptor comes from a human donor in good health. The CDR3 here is CASSDAGPGSAPQHF. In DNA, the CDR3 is TGTGCCAGCAGTGATGCGGGTCCTGGGTCTGCGCCCCAGCATTTT.